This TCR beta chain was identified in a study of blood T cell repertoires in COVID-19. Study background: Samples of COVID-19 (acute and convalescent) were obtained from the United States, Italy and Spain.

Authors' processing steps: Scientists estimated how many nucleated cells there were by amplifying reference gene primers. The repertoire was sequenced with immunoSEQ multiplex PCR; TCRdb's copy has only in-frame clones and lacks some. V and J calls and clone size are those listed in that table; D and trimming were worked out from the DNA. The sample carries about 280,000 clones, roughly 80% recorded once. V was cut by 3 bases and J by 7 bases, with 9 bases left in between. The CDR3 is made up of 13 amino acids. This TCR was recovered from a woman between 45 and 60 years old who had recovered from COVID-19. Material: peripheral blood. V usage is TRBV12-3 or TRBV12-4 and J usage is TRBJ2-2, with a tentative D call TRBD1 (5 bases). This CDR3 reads CASSFRGGGELFF. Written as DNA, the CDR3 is TGTGCCAGCAGTTTTAGGGGCGGCGGGGAGCTGTTTTTT.